Below are 21 T cell receptor beta chains sequenced from a single sample in a study of persistence of HIV-infected CD4 T cells (dated by TCRdb to the early 2020s). The treatment or condition label corresponds to: suppressive antiretroviral therapy. Lysates of CMV-infected fibroblasts at about 10 ug/mL were used to stimulate the cells. Nonresponding CD40L-negative CD69-negative CD45RO-high memory CD4+ T cells were sorted as memory populations depleted of antigen-responding cells. These receptors have no known antigen. The immunoSEQ hsTCRB assay version 4 in survey mode was used to sequence TCRbeta repertoires from genomic DNA. TCRdb re-hosts the immuneACCESS table, in-frame sequences only. Its copies lack some clones; in the studies checked, an unresolved V gene accounts for under half of them, and the cause for the rest is not known. The sample yields some 30,000 clones; more than 75% were counted once. The top ten clonotypes cover about 0.8% of the sample.

The sequenced sample was CD4+ T cells sorted from PBMCs after roughly 19-hour stimulation, obtained from a patient who received antiretroviral therapy. In the paper's terms, the cell subset or site label means: CD40L-CD69- CD45RO-high memory CD4 T cells not responding to CMV lysate. The source is an adult woman with HIV who was CMV-seropositive.

The V gene is TRBV27, the J gene TRBJ1-4; D remains unclear. Trimming took 1 base from V and 5 from J, leaving 11 bases between them. Germline lookup yields CDR1 MNHEY and CDR2 SMNVEV (reference sequence). The CDR3 has 15 residues. CDR3 in amino acids: CASSLFQAGNEKLFF. In DNA form, the CDR3 reads TGTGCCAGCAGTTTATTTCAGGCTGGAAATGAAAAACTGTTTTTT.

This chain connects TRBV18 to TRBJ1-1; no reliable D call. V lost 6 bases, J lost 4 bases, and 9 bases lay in between. Germline V lookup: CDR1 KGHSH, CDR2 LQKENI. The CDR3 spans 12 residues. The CDR3 sequence: CASSLSGTEAFF. CDR3 DNA sequence: TGTGCCAGCTCGCTTAGTGGCACTGAAGCTTTCTTT.

The CDR3 loop is CASSVAAGGTDTQYF. CDR3 in DNA: TGTGCCAGCAGCGTAGCAGCGGGGGGCACAGATACGCAGTATTTT. The V and J genes are TRBV9 and TRBJ2-3; TRBD2 matches 8 bases. J lost 1 base, V lost 0 bases, and 1 base had no gene match. The CDR3 spans 15 residues. Germline-derived CDR1 and CDR2 are SGDLS and YYNGEE.

Here the CDR3 DNA reads TGTGCCAGCAGCCCCGATACGAACACTGAAGCTTTCTTT. Protein sequence: CASSPDTNTEAFF. This rearrangement joins TRBV7-8 to TRBJ1-1; D remains unclear. V was clipped by 5 bases and J by 1 base, with 8 bases between them. Germline values: CDR1 SGHVS, CDR2 FQNEAQ. The CDR3 totals 13 residues.

This chain links TRBV5-1 with TRBJ2-2; 8 bases line up with TRBD1. The CDR3 contains 14 residues. CDR1 and CDR2 from the germline V gene are SGHRS and YFSETQ. The V gene end was trimmed by 4 bases and the J gene end by 6 bases; junction bases not matched to a gene: 5. The CDR3 nucleotides are TGCGCCAGCAGCCAGGACAGGGAAGCCGGGGAGCTGTTTTTT. Protein product: CASSQDREAGELFF.

The rearrangement uses TRBV5-1 and TRBJ2-7; 7 bases line up with TRBD1. The ends lost 5 bases at V and 2 bases at J; junction bases unmatched: 7. CDR3 length: 14 residues. Per germline, CDR1 SGHRS and CDR2 YFSETQ. CDR3 DNA sequence: TGCGCCAGCAGAAAAGACACAGGGGCCTACGAGCAGTACTTC. It yields the protein CASRKDTGAYEQYF.

The chain joins TRBV5-4 to TRBJ2-2; D possibly corresponds to TRBD1 (5 bases). CDR3 length: 15 amino acids. Trimming cost V 4 bases and J 1 base, with 11 bases left between them. Germline V gene sequence: CDR1 SGHNT, CDR2 YYREEE (reference sequence). CDR3 in DNA: TGTGCCAGCAGCCAACAGGACCGGAACACCGGGGAGCTGTTTTTT. Its translation is CASSQQDRNTGELFF.

The J gene is TRBJ1-3, the V gene TRBV3-1 (or the pseudogene TRBV3-2); D perhaps matches TRBD1 (5 bases). V was clipped by 6 bases and J by 0 bases, with 12 bases between them. The CDR3 is 15 residues long. The V gene's germline CDR1 is LGHDT and CDR2 YNNKEL (reference sequence). DNA of the CDR3: TGTGCCAGCAGAAGTCAGGGCCTCTCTGGAAACACCATATATTTT. Protein sequence: CASRSQGLSGNTIYF.

This clone was detected a few times. The rearrangement joins TRBV19 to TRBJ2-7, with no clear D. Looked up from germline, CDR1 is LNHDA and CDR2 is SQIVND (reference sequence). The CDR3 is made up of 15 amino acids. V shed 0 bases and J shed 0 bases, with 9 bases lying between them. The CDR3 protein is CASSIDSQSSYEQYF. As DNA, the CDR3 is TGTGCCAGTAGTATAGACAGCCAGAGCTCCTACGAGCAGTACTTC.

The chain employs TRBV5-6 and TRBJ1-1, with 8 bases identical to TRBD1. Germline V gene data show CDR1 as SGHDT and CDR2 as YYEEEE. The CDR3 contains 15 residues. With 4 bases clipped from V and 2 bases from J, the junction kept 7 bases outside the gene matches. The CDR3, as DNA: TGTGCCAGCAGCATCCGGGACAGGAGTAACACTGAAGCTTTCTTT. Translated, it gives CASSIRDRSNTEAFF.

The gene calls are TRBV7-2 and TRBJ2-4; 7 nucleotides line up with TRBD1. Unmatched junction bases numbered 9, after V lost 2 bases and J lost 5 bases. Germline CDR1 SGHTA, CDR2 FQGNSA. The CDR3 has 16 amino acids. The CDR3 reads CASSLRARQGQNIQYF. CDR3 bases: TGTGCCAGCAGCTTAAGGGCAAGACAGGGTCAAAACATTCAGTACTTC. The entire variable domain, with the rest obtained from reference TRBV7-2 and TRBJ2-4, is as follows: GAGVSQSPSNKVTEKGKDVELRCDPISGHTALYWYRQSLGQGLEFLIYFQGNSAPDKSGLPSDRFSAERTGGSVSTLTIQRTQQEDSAVYLCASSLRARQGQNIQYFGAGTRLSVL.

The rearrangement links TRBV28 to TRBJ1-6, with 11 bases identical to TRBD1. Germline CDR1 and CDR2: MDHEN and SYDVKM. This CDR3 is built from 14 residues. The V and J ends lost 6 bases and 9 bases, in that order; junction bases with no gene match: 4. The CDR3: CASRPGTGGSPLHF. CDR3 DNA sequence: TGTGCCAGCAGGCCCGGGACAGGGGGTTCACCCCTCCACTTT.

This rearrangement joins TRBV20-1 to TRBJ2-1; 9 bases align to TRBD1. CDR3 length equals 15 residues. CDR1 is DFQATT and CDR2 is SNEGSKA in the germline V gene (reference sequence). V was pared by 3 bases and J by 7 bases, with 10 bases of the junction left unmatched. CDR3 loop: CSASQGTGYRNEQFF. Written as DNA, the CDR3 is TGCAGTGCTAGTCAGGGGACAGGGTATCGTAATGAGCAGTTCTTC.

V gene TRBV4-1 combines with J gene TRBJ2-1; the D is unclear. The CDR3 runs to 16 residues. CDR1 and CDR2 from the germline V gene are MGHRA and YSYEKL. V was trimmed by 1 base and J by 0 bases, leaving 10 bases between them. The CDR3 DNA reads TGCGCCAGCAGCCAAGTTGACATCCTCTCCTACAATGAGCAGTTCTTC. Amino acid sequence: CASSQVDILSYNEQFF.

This chain uses TRBV4-1 with TRBJ1-1, with unresolved D. The CDR3 has 15 amino acids. Germline V CDR1 and CDR2: MGHRA, YSYEKL. V gave up 1 base and J gave up 5 bases, with 14 bases separating them. The CDR3 DNA reads TGCGCCAGCAGCCAAGGCCAGGATGGACGAACTGAAGCTTTCTTT. Translating it yields CASSQGQDGRTEAFF.

The V gene is TRBV28, the J gene TRBJ1-1, with D possibly TRBD1 on 5 matching bases. Trimming stripped 3 bases from V and 5 bases from J, with 19 bases between. CDR1 MDHEN and CDR2 SYDVKM come from the germline V gene. The CDR3 extends over 16 amino acids. Here the CDR3 DNA reads TGTGCCAGCAGTTTGTCCCCCGGGATTAAGGGGACTGAAGCTTTCTTT. This codes for CASSLSPGIKGTEAFF.

The chain recombines TRBV18 with TRBJ1-3; 8 bases match TRBD1. Germline assignment: CDR1 KGHSH and CDR2 LQKENI. This CDR3 comprises 15 residues. The ends lost 4 bases at V and 2 bases at J; junction bases unmatched: 4. The CDR3 protein is CASSLTDRAGNTIYF. CDR3 in DNA: TGTGCCAGCTCACTAACGGACAGGGCTGGAAACACCATATATTTT.

The chain recombines TRBV7-6 with TRBJ2-7; maybe TRBD1 (7 bases). The CDR3 totals 15 residues. V was cut by 6 bases and J by 3 bases, with 18 bases left in between. Per the germline V gene, CDR1 is SGHVS and CDR2 is FNYEAQ. The CDR3 nucleotides are TGTGCCAGCAGTCAAAGAAGCCAGGGGGGCTACGAGCAGTACTTC. Translation gives CASSQRSQGGYEQYF.

This clone was detected a few times. V gene TRBV3-1 (or the pseudogene TRBV3-2) combines with J gene TRBJ1-6, with D unresolved. The V end was cut by 4 bases, the J end by 7 bases, with 14 bases between. CDR1 is LGHDT, CDR2 YNNKEL, per germline (reference sequence). There are 15 residues in the CDR3. The CDR3 DNA reads as TGTGCCAGCAGCCCCTCAGGCGGAGGGAATTCACCCCTCCACTTT. This encodes CASSPSGGGNSPLHF.

This rearrangement joins TRBV27 to TRBJ1-5; 7 bases map to TRBD1. The length of the CDR3 is 14 residues. Germline CDR1 MNHEY, CDR2 SMNVEV (reference sequence). Trimming took 8 bases from V and 6 from J; bases not matched to a gene: 10. This CDR3 is CASGSNRGSQPQHF. In DNA, the CDR3 is TGTGCCAGCGGCTCGAACAGGGGAAGTCAGCCCCAGCATTTT.

V is TRBV19 and J is TRBJ1-4; unclear D gene. V lost 4 bases to trimming and J lost 6 bases, with 15 bases between them. Germline CDR1 and CDR2: LNHDA and SQIVND (reference sequence). The length of the CDR3 is 15 residues. CDR3 in amino acids: CASSTVGRADEKLFF. The CDR3 coding sequence is TGTGCCAGTAGTACCGTAGGAAGGGCGGATGAAAAACTGTTTTTT.